This T cell receptor beta chain is drawn from a study of blood T cell repertoires in COVID-19. The method was immunoSEQ multiplex PCR; TCRdb's version includes in-frame clones alone and lacks a portion of them. The table records 300,000 or so clones, 80% to 90% of them present only once. The CDR3 is 17 amino acids. The rearrangement links TRBV21-1 to TRBJ2-3; no DNA check was done on the table's D call, TRBD1. TRBV21-1 is a listed pseudogene. The receptor comes from a man aged 18 to 30 who had recovered from COVID-19. Sample: peripheral blood. CDR3 DNA: TGTGCCAGCAGCAAAGTCAAACTGACAGCCTGCACAGATACGCAGTATTTT. This translates into CASSKVKLTACTDTQYF.